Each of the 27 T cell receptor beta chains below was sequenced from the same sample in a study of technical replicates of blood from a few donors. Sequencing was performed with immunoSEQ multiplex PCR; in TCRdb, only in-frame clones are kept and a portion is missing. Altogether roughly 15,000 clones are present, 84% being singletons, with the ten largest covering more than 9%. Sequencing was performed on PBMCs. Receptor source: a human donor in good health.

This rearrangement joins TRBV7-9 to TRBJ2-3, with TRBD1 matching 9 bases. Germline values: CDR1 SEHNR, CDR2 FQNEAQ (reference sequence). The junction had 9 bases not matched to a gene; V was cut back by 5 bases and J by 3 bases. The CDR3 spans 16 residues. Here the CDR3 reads CASSLPGTGSTDTQYF. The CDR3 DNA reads TGTGCCAGCAGCCTCCCCGGGACAGGGTCGACAGATACGCAGTATTTT.

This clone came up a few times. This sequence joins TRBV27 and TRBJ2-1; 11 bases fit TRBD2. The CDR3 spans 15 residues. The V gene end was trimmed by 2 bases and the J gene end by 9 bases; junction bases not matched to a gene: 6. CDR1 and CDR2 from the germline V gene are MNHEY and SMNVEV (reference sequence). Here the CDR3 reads CASSLGSSGRSEQFF. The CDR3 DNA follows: TGTGCCAGCAGTTTAGGGTCTAGCGGGAGGTCTGAGCAGTTCTTC.

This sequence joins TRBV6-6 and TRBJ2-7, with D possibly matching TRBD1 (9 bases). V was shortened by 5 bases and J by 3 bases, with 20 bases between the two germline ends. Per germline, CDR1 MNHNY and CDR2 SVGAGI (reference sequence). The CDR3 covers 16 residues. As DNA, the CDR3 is TGTGCCAGCAGTCCCTTTAGCGGGACAGGGTACTACGAGCAGTACTTC. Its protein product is CASSPFSGTGYYEQYF.

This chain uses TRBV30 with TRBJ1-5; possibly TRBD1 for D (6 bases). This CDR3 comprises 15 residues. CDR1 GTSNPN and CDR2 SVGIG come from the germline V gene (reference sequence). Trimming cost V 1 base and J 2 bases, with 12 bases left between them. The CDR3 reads CAWSGFWGRNQPQHF. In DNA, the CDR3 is TGTGCCTGGAGTGGGTTTTGGGGGCGCAATCAGCCCCAGCATTTT.

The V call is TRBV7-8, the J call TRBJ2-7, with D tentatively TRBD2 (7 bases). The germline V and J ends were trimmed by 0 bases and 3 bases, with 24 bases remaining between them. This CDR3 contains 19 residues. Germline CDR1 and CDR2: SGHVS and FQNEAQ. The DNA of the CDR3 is TGTGCCAGCAGCTTAGCGGGGGGCGGGGGACGCACCCCCCTCTACGAGCAGTACTTC. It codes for CASSLAGGGGRTPLYEQYF.

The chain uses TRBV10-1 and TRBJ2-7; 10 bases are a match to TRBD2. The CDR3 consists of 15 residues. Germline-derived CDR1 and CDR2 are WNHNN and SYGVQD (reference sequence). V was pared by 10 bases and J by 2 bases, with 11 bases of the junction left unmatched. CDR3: CATSRDSGRPYEQYF. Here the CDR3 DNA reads TGCGCCACCTCAAGAGATAGCGGGAGGCCCTACGAGCAGTACTTC.

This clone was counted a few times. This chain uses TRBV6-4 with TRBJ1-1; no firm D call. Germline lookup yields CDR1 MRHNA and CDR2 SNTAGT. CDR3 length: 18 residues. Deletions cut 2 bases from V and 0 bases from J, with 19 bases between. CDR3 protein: CASSDPTVVRLLNTEAFF. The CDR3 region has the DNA TGTGCCAGCAGTGACCCGACGGTCGTCCGACTATTGAACACTGAAGCTTTCTTT.

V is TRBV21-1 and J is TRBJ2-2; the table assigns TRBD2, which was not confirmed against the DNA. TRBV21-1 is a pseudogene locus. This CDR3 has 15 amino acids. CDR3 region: CASSSSGTRTGELFF. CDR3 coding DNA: TGTGCCAGCAGCAGTAGCGGGACTCGCACCGGGGAGCTGTTTTTT.

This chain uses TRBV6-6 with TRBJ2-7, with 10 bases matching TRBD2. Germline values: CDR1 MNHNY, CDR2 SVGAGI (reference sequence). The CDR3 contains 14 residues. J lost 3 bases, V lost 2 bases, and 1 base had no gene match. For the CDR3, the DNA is TGTGCCAGCAGTTACATAGCGGGAGGCTACGAGCAGTACTTC. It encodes CASSYIAGGYEQYF.

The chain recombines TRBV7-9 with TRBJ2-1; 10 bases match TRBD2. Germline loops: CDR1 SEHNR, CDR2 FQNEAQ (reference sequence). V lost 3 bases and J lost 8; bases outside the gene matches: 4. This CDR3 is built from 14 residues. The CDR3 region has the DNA TGTGCCAGCAGCTTCGGGACTAGCGCCGATGAGCAGTTCTTC. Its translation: CASSFGTSADEQFF.

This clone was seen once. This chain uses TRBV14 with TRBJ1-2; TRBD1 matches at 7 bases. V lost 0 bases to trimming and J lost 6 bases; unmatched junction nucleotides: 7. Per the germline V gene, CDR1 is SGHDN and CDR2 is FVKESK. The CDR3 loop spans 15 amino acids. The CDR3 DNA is TGTGCCAGCAGCCAAGATCTTAGGGGGCTTCATGGCTACACCTTC. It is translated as CASSQDLRGLHGYTF.

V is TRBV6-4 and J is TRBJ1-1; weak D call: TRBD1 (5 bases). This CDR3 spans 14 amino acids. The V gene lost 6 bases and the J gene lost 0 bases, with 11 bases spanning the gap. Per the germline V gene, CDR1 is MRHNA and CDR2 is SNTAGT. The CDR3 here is CASRPTEMNTEAFF. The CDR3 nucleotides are TGTGCCAGCAGACCGACAGAGATGAACACTGAAGCTTTCTTT.

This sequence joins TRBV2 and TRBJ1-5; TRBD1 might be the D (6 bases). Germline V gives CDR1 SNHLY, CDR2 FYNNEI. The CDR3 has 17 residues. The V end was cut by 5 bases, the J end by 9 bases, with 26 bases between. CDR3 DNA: TGTGCCAGCAGTTTAACCTCCGGGACACTGGGGGCCCTGCCCCAGCATTTT. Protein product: CASSLTSGTLGALPQHF.

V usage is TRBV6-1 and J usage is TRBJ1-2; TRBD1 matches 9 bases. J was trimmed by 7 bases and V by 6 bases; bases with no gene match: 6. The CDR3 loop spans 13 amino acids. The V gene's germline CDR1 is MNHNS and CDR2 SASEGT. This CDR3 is CASRTGGEGGYTF. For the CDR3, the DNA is TGTGCCAGCAGGACAGGGGGTGAGGGTGGCTACACCTTC.

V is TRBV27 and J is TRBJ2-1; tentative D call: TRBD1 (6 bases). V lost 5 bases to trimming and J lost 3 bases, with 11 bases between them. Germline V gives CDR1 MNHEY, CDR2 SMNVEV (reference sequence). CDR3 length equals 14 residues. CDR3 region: CASSPQGYYNEQFF. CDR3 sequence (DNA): TGTGCCAGCAGTCCCCAGGGGTACTACAATGAGCAGTTCTTC.

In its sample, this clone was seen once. CDR3 region: CASSHRTGNNEQFF. In DNA form, the CDR3 reads TGTGCCAGCAGCCACAGAACAGGGAACAATGAGCAGTTCTTC. The rearrangement joins TRBV7-9 to TRBJ2-1; possibly TRBD1 for D (6 bases). Germline CDR1 reads SEHNR; CDR2 reads FQNEAQ (reference sequence). The CDR3 totals 14 residues. V was pared by 5 bases and J by 5 bases, with 13 bases between.

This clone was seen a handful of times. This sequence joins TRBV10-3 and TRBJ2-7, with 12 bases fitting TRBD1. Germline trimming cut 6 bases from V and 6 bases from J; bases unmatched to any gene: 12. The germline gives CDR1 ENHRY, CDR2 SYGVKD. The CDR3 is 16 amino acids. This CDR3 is CAISSGTGGSLGEQYF. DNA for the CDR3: TGTGCCATCAGCTCCGGGACAGGGGGCTCTCTCGGCGAGCAGTACTTC.

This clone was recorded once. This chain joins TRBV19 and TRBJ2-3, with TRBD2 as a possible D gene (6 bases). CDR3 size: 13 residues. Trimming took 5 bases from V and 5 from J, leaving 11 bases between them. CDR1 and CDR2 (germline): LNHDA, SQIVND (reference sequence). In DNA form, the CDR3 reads TGTGCCAGTAGTGAGGAGGGGCGAGATACGCAGTATTTT. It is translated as CASSEEGRDTQYF.

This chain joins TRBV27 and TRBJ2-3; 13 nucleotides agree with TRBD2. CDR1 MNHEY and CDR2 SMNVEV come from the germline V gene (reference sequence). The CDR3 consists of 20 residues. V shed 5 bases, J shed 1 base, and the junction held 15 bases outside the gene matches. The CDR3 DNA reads TGTGCCAGCAGTCCCCGGATAAGGACTAGCGGGAGCGGCGGCACAGATACGCAGTATTTT. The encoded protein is CASSPRIRTSGSGGTDTQYF.

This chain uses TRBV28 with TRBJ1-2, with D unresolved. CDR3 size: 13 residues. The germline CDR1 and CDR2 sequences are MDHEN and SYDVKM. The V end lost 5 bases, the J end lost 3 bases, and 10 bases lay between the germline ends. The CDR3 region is CASSPGGYYGYTF. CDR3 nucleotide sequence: TGTGCCAGCAGTCCCGGAGGATACTATGGCTACACCTTC.

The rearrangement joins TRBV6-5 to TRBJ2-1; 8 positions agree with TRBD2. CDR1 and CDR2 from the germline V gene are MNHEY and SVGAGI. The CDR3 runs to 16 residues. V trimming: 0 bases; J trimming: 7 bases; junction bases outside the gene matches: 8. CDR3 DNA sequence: TGTGCCAGCAGTTACTCGCTAGCGGGTGGGGATAATGAGCAGTTCTTC. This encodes CASSYSLAGGDNEQFF.

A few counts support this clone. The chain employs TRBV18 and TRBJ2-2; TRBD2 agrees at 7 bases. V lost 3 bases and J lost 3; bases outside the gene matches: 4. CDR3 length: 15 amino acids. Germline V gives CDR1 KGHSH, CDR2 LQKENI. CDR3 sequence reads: CASSPWDYHTGELFF. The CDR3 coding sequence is TGTGCCAGCTCACCCTGGGACTATCACACCGGGGAGCTGTTTTTT. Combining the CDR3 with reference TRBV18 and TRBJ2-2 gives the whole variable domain NAGVMQNPRHLVRRRGQEARLRCSPMKGHSHVYWYRQLPEEGLKFMVYLQKENIIDESGMPKERFSAEFPKEGPSILRIQQVVRGDSAAYFCASSPWDYHTGELFFGEGSRLTVL.

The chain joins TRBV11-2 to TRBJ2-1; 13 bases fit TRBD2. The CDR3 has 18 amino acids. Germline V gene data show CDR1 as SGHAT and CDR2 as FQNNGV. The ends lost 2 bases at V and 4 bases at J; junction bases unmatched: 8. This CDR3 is CASSLTGLAGFLYNEQFF. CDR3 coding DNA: TGTGCCAGCAGCTTAACGGGACTAGCGGGATTCTTATACAATGAGCAGTTCTTC.

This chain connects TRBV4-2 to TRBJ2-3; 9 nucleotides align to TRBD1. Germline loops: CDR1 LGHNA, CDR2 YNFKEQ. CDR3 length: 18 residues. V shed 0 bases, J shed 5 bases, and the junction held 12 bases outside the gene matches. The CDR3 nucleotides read TGTGCCAGCAGCCAAGATGTGTCAGGGACAGGGAGGGGAGATACGCAGTATTTT. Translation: CASSQDVSGTGRGDTQYF.

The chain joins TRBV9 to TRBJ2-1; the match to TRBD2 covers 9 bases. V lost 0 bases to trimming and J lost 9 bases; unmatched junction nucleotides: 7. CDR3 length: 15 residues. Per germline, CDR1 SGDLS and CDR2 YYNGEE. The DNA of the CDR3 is TGTGCCAGCAGCGTAGTCGGCGGGAGGGGGGTTGAGCAGTTCTTC. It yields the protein CASSVVGGRGVEQFF.

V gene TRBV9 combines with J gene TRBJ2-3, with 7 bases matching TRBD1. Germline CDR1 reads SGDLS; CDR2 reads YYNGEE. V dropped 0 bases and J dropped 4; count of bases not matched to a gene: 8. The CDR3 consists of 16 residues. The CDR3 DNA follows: TGTGCCAGCAGCGTAGGTCAGGGGGTTGATTCAGATACGCAGTATTTT. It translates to CASSVGQGVDSDTQYF.

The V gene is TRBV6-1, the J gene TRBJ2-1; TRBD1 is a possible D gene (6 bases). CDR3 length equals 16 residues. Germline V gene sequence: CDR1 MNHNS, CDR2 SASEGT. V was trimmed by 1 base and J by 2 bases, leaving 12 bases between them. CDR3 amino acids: CASSEEGTGPYNEQFF. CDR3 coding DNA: TGTGCCAGCAGTGAAGAAGGAACAGGGCCCTACAATGAGCAGTTCTTC.